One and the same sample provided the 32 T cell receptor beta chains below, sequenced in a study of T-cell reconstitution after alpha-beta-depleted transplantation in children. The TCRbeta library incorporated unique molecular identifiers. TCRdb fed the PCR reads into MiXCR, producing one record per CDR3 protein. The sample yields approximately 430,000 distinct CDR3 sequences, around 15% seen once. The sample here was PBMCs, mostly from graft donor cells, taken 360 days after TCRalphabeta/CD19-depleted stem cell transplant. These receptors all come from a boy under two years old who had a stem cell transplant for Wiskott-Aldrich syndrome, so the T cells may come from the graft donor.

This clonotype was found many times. CDR3 protein: CASSDGGQETQYF. The DNA for the CDR3 is TGTGCCAGCAGCGATGGGGGGCAAGAGACCCAGTACTTC. The genes are TRBV7-9 and TRBJ2-5; D may be TRBD2 (6 bases). Germline V gene sequence: CDR1 SEHNR, CDR2 FQNEAQ (reference sequence). The CDR3 sequence is 13 residues long. V gave up 5 bases and J gave up 2 bases, with 9 bases separating them.

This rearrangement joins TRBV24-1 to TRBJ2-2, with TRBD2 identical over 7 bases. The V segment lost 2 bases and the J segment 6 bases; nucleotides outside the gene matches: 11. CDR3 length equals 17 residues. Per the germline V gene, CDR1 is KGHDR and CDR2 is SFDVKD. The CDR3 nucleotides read TGTGCCACCAGTGATTCCGCACGAGCGGGATATTCCGGGGAGCTGTTTTTT. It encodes CATSDSARAGYSGELFF.

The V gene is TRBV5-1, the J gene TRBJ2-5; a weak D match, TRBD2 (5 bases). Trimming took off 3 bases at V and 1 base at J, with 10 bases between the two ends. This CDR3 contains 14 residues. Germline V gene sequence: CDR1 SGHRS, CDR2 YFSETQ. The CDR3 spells CASSSGLTQETQYF. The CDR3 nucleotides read TGCGCCAGCAGCTCCGGACTGACCCAAGAGACCCAGTACTTC.

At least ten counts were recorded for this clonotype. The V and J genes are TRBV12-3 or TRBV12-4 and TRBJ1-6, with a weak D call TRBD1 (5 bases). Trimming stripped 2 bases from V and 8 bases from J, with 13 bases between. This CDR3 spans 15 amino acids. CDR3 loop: CASSLFQGGDSPLHF. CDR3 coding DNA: TGTGCCAGCAGTTTATTTCAGGGTGGTGATTCACCCCTCCACTTT.

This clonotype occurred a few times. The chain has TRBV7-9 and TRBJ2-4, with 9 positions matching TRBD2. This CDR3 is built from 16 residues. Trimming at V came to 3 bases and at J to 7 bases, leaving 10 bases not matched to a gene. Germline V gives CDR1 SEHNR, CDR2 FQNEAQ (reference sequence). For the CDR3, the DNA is TGTGCCAGCAGCTTGGGCGGGAGGGCCCTCGTGAACATTCAGTACTTC. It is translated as CASSLGGRALVNIQYF.

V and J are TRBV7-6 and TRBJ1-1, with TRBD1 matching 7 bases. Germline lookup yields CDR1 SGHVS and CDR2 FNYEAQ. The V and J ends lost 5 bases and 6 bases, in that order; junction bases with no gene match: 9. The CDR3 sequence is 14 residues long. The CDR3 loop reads CASSPGDSASEAFF. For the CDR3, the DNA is TGTGCCAGCAGCCCTGGGGACAGCGCCTCTGAAGCTTTCTTT.

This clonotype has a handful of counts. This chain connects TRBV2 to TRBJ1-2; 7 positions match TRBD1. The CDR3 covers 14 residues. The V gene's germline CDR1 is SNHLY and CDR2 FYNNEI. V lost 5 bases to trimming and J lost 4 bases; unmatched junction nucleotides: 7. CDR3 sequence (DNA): TGTGCCAGCAGTAACAGGGGTCCAACCTATGGCTACACCTTC. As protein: CASSNRGPTYGYTF.

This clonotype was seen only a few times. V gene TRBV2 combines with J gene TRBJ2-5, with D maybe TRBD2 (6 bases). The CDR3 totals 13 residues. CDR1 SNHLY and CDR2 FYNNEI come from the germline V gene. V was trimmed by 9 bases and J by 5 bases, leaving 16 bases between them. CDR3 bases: TGTGCCAGGAAGACGGGAGTGGGGGAGACCCAGTACTTC. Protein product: CARKTGVGETQYF. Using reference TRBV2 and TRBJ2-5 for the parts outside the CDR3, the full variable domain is EPEVTQTPSHQVTQMGQEVILRCVPISNHLYFYWYRQILGQKVEFLVSFYNNEISEKSEIFDDQFSVERPDGSNFTLKIRSTKLEDSAMYFCARKTGVGETQYFGPGTRLLVL.

In DNA, the CDR3 is TGTGCCAGCAGTTGGTGGGGACAGGGGCAGCGAGAGACCCAGTACTTC. Residues: CASSWWGQGQRETQYF. This chain joins TRBV12-3 or TRBV12-4 and TRBJ2-5; TRBD1 matches 10 bases. The ends lost 4 bases at V and 4 bases at J; junction bases unmatched: 9. The CDR3 length is 16 residues.

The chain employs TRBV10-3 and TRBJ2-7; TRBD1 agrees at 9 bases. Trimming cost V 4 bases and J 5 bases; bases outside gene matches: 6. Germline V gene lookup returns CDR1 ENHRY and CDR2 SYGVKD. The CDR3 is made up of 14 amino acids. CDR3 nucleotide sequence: TGTGCCATCAGTGCCGGGACAGGGAGGGACGAGCAGTACTTC. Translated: CAISAGTGRDEQYF.

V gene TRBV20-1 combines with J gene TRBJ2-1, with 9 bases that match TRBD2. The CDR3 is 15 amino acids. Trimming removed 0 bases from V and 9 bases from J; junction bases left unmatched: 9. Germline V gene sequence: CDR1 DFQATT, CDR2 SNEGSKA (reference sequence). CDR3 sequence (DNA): TGCAGTGCTAGAGATCGGTGGGCGGGAGGGGCTGAGCAGTTCTTC. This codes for CSARDRWAGGAEQFF.

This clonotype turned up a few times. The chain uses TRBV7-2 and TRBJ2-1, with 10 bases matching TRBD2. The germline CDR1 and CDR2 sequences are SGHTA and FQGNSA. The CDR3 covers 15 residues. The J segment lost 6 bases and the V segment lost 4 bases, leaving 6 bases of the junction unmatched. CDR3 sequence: CASSSSSGSGNEQFF. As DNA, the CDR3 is TGTGCCAGCAGCTCTTCTAGCGGGAGTGGCAATGAGCAGTTCTTC. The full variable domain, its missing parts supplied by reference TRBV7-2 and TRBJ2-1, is GAGVSQSPSNKVTEKGKDVELRCDPISGHTALYWYRQSLGQGLEFLIYFQGNSAPDKSGLPSDRFSAERTGGSVSTLTIQRTQQEDSAVYLCASSSSSGSGNEQFFGPGTRLTVL.

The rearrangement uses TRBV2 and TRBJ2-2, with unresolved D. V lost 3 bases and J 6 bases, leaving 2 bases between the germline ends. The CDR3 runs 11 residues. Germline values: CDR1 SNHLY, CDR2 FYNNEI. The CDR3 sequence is CASSEPGELFF. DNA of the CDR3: TGTGCCAGCAGTGAGCCCGGGGAGCTGTTTTTT. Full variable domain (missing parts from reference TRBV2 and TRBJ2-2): EPEVTQTPSHQVTQMGQEVILRCVPISNHLYFYWYRQILGQKVEFLVSFYNNEISEKSEIFDDQFSVERPDGSNFTLKIRSTKLEDSAMYFCASSEPGELFFGEGSRLTVL.

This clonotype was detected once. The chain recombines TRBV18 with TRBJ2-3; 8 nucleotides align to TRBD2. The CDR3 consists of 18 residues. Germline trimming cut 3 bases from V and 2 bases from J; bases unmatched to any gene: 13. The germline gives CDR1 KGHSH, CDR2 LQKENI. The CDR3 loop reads CASSPEVITSGATDTQYF. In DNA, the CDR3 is TGTGCCAGCTCACCCGAAGTAATAACTAGCGGAGCCACAGATACGCAGTATTTT. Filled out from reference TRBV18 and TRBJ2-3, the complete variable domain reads NAGVMQNPRHLVRRRGQEARLRCSPMKGHSHVYWYRQLPEEGLKFMVYLQKENIIDESGMPKERFSAEFPKEGPSILRIQQVVRGDSAAYFCASSPEVITSGATDTQYFGPGTRLTVL.

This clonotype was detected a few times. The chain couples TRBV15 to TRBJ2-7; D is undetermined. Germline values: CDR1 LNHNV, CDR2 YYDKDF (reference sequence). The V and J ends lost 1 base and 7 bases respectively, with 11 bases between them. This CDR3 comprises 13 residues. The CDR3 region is CATSRVLGWEQYF. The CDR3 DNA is TGTGCCACCAGCAGAGTCTTAGGGTGGGAGCAGTACTTC.

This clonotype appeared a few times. CDR3 region: CASSFPGLLNTEAFF. CDR3 DNA: TGTGCCAGCAGCTTCCCGGGACTTCTGAACACTGAAGCTTTCTTT. The chain recombines TRBV7-2 with TRBJ1-1; weak D call: TRBD1 (5 bases). The V end was cut by 3 bases, the J end by 0 bases, with 11 bases between. CDR1 and CDR2 (germline): SGHTA, FQGNSA. This CDR3 is 15 amino acids long.

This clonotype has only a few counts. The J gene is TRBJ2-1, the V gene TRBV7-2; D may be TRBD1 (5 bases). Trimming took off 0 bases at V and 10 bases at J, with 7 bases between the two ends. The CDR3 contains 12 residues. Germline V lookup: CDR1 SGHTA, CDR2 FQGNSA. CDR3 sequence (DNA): TGTGCCAGCAGCTTAGCGGGGCTCGAGCAGTTCTTC. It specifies CASSLAGLEQFF.

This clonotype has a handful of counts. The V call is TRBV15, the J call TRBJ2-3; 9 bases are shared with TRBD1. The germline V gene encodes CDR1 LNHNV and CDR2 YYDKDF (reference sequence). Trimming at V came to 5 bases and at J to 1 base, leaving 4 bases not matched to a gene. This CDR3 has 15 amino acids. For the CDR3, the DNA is TGTGCCACCAGCCGGACAGGGGTACGCACAGATACGCAGTATTTT. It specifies CATSRTGVRTDTQYF.

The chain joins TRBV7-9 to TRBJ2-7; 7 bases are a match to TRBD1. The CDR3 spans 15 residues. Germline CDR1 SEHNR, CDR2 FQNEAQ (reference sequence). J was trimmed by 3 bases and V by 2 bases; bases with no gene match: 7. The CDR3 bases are TGTGCCAGCAGCTTACCCCGGGACAGTATCTACGAGCAGTACTTC. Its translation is CASSLPRDSIYEQYF.

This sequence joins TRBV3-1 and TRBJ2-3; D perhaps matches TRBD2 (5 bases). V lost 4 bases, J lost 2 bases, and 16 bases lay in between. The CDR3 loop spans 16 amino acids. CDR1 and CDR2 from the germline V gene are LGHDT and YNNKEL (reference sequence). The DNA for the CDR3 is TGTGCCAGCAGCCCTTGGACTGCTGGGGACACAGATACGCAGTATTTT. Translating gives CASSPWTAGDTDTQYF.

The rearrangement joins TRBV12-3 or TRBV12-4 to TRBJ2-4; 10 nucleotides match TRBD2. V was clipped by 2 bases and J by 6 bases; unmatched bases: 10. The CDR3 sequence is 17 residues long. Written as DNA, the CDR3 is TGTGCCAGCAGTTTAAAGGCTAGCGGGAGTGGGTTAAACATTCAGTACTTC. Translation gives CASSLKASGSGLNIQYF.

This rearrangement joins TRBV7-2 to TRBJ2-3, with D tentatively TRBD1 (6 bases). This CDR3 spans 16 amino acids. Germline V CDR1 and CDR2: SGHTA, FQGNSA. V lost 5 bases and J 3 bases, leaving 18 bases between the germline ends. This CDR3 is CASSPRDTQGTDTQYF. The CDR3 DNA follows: TGTGCCAGCAGCCCCCGGGACACCCAGGGAACAGATACGCAGTATTTT.

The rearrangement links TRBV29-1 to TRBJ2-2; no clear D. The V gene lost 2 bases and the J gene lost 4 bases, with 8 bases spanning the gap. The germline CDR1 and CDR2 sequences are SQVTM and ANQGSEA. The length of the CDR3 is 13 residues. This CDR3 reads CSVEQEFTGELFF. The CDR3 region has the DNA TGCAGCGTTGAACAGGAGTTCACCGGGGAGCTGTTTTTT.

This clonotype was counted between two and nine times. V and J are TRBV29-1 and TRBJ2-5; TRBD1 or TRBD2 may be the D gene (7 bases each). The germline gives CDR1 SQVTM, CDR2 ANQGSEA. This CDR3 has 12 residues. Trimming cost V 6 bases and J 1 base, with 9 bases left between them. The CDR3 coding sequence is TGCAGCGTCAGGGGGGGCCAAGAGACCCAGTACTTC. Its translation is CSVRGGQETQYF.

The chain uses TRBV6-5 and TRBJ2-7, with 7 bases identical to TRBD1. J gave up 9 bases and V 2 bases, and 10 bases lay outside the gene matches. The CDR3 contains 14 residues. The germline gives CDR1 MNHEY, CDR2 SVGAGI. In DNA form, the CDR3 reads TGTGCCAGCAGTTACCCTGGGACAGCTCATGGGCAGTACTTC. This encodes CASSYPGTAHGQYF.

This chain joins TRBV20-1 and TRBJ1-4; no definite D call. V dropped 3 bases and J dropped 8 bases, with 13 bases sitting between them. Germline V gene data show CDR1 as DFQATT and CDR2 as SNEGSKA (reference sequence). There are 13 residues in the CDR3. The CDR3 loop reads CSASEGIDEKLFF. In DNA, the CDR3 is TGCAGTGCTAGTGAAGGAATTGACGAAAAACTGTTTTTT.

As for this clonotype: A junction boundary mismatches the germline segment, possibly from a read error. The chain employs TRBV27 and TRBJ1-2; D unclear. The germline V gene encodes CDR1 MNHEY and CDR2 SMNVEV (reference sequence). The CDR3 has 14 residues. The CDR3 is CASSLGGSAYGFTF. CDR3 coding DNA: TGTGCCAGCAGTTTAGGCGGGTCCGCCTATGGCTTCACCTTC.

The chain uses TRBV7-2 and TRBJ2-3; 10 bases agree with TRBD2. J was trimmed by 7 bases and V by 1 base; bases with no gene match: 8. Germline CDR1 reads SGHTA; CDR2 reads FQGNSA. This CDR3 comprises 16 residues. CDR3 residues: CASSLESTSGAYTQYF. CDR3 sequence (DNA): TGTGCCAGCAGCTTAGAATCCACTAGCGGGGCGTATACGCAGTATTTT.

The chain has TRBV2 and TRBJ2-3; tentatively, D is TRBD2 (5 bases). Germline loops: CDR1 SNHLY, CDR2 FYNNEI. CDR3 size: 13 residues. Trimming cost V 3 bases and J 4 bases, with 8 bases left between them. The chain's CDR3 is CASSDEAADTQYF. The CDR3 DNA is TGTGCCAGCAGTGATGAAGCGGCAGATACGCAGTATTTT.

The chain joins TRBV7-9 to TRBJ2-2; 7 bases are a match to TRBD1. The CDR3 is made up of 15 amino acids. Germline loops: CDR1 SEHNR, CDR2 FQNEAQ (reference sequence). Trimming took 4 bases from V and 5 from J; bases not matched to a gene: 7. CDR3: CASSSRQGLTGELFF. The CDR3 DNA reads TGTGCCAGCAGCTCGAGACAGGGTTTGACCGGGGAGCTGTTTTTT.

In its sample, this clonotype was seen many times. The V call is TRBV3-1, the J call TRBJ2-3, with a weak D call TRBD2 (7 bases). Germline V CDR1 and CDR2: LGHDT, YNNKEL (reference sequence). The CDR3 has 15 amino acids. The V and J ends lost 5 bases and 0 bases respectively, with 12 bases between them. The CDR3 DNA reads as TGTGCCAGCAGCGCGCGGGGGCCTAGCACAGATACGCAGTATTTT. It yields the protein CASSARGPSTDTQYF.

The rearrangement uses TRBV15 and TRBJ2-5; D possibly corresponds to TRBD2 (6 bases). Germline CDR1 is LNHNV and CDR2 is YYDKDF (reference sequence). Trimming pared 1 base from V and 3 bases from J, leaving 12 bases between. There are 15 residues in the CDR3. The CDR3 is CATSRGEAGEETQYF. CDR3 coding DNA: TGTGCCACCAGCAGAGGGGAGGCCGGGGAAGAGACCCAGTACTTC. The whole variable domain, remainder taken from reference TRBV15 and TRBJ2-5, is DAMVIQNPRYQVTQFGKPVTLSCSQTLNHNVMYWYQQKSSQAPKLLFHYYDKDFNNEADTPDNFQSRRPNTSFCFLDIRSPGLGDTAMYLCATSRGEAGEETQYFGPGTRLLVL.